This TCR beta chain comes out of a study of T cell responses to AZD1222 COVID-19 vaccine (dated by TCRdb to the early 2020s). Background on the whole study: AZD1222 recipients given second doses at about 4 weeks or at about 12 weeks were pooled, since spike-specific TCR depth and breadth were not found to differ between the two schedules. A total of 230 to 250 trial participants underwent TCR sequencing, of whom roughly 210 had received two doses of AZD1222 and around 25 had received two doses of the MenACWY control vaccine. Trial participants were enrolled by age into 18-55, 56-69 and 70-plus year subgroups, with roughly 160, 29 and 62 TCR-sequenced participants respectively. The study at large found these results: Because no samples from the day 14 peak response were available, repertoires could be characterized only after the peak T cell response. Participants were mostly white British, with more females than males. The authors suggested clonal diversity may have been underestimated. After two AZD1222 doses, both the breadth and the depth of spike-specific TCRs were significantly higher than at day 0 and than in MenACWY recipients. The 56-69-year group was small, and its depth increase did not reach significance, likely because of low power. Vaccine-associated CD4 TCRs spanned the whole spike protein, with dominant responses in regions 160-218 and 743-854. Conclusions about previously exposed vaccinees were limited because only a handful of AZD1222 recipients were SARS-CoV-2 seropositive at baseline. Reportedly, close to half of the unique spike-specific TCRs recognized epitopes lying outside the regions that are mutated in the B.1.351 and B.1.1.7 variants.

Interpreted using the paper, the time point label stands for: baseline before first vaccination. Samples from vaccinated people were obtained from the UK trials COV001 and COV002, which included a single-blind randomized controlled phase 2/3 trial of AZD1222 (ChAdOx1 nCoV-19) in healthy adults. For TCRbeta chain sequencing, PBMC samples were collected from trial participants at day 0 and at day 28 after the second dose. Comment on this clone: Its specific antigen is unknown. It has no much larger one-base neighbor in the sample; base qualities were not kept.

The CDR3 regions of human TCRbeta chains were analyzed by immunosequencing. Concerning the study's data processing: Repertoire TCRs were checked for matches against a reference library of SARS-CoV-2-specific TCRs that had been generated using the MIRA antigen-specificity platform. Breadth was defined as the fraction of unique TCRs that were SARS-CoV-2-associated, and depth was defined as the fraction of total T cells that were SARS-CoV-2-associated. Using the MIRA data, every spike-specific TCR was mapped to the spike region that the TCR reacted to and assigned to either a CD4 or a CD8 class. Log10-transformed breadth and depth values were compared by one-way ANOVA with Sidak's multiple comparisons tests. The clones in this table, taken by TCRdb from immuneACCESS, are in-frame only. Not every clone is retained; where verified, under half of the shortfall comes from an unresolved V gene, and the cause of the rest is unknown. That table is the source of V, J and clone size, and D and trimming were worked out from the DNA. This sample comprises some 150,000 clones, 80% to 90% of them detected only once. The top ten constitute 2.9% of the sample.

The germline V gene (reference sequence) provides CDR1 SGHAT and CDR2 FQDESV. Trimming removed 8 bases from V and 6 bases from J; the gene matches leave 13 bases unexplained. From cysteine to phenylalanine, the CDR3 is 15 amino acids long. Here the CDR3 DNA is all that survives: 45 bases in frame from base 1. The chain is assembled from TRBV11-1 and TRBJ2-1, with 7 central nucleotides matching TRBD2. The clonotype comes from an adult in good health. The specimen was peripheral blood, collected on day 0 of AZD1222 vaccination. The DNA reads TGTGCCAGCCGGGGCACGGCAGCGGGGTCCAATGAGCAGTTCTTC. Its amino acids are CASRGTAAGSNEQFF.